This paragraph covers one T cell receptor (beta chain) sequence. What it binds is unknown. Each CDR3 protein is one row after TCRdb ran MiXCR on the reads. The table includes about 310,000 distinct CDR3 sequences, 25% detected once. This sample is drawn from a study of T cell repertoires in cytomegalovirus infection. Study-wide context: CMV infection plus the matching HLA type was flagged by public TCR beta signatures. Study-wide points: Identification of carriers of CMV plus the relevant HLA was performed using cumulative public TCR beta family frequency.

The sequence was collected from a human donor in good health (CMV status not recorded). Some clones in this sample may be carry-over from other donors' samples. The specimen comprised cultured PBMCs, sampled from culture after CMV antigen stimulation.

The CDR3 spells CASDQTSGGDNEQFF. In nucleotides, the CDR3 is TGTGCCAGCGATCAGACTAGCGGGGGCGACAATGAGCAGTTCTTC. The rearrangement links TRBV6-2 or TRBV6-3 to TRBJ2-1; 12 positions match TRBD2. Germline V gene data show CDR1 as MNHEY and CDR2 as SVGEGT. This CDR3 comprises 15 residues. The V and J ends lost 8 bases and 5 bases, in that order; junction bases with no gene match: 7.